The T cell receptor beta chain described here comes from a study of cytomegalovirus exposure and HLA in healthy donors. The study, taken as a whole, reports: Some V segments, TRBV6-2 and TRBV6-3 among them, were indistinguishable and were therefore excluded.

PCR employed 60 Vbeta and 13 Jbeta primers. Assay used: immunoSEQ multiplex PCR; TCRdb lists only in-frame clones, some missing. The sample lists around 160,000 clones, over 60% seen once, with 3% in the top ten. Worth noting for this clone: The antigen is not known.

CDR1 is SGHRS, CDR2 YFSETQ, per germline. V lost 0 bases, J lost 1 base, and 7 bases lay in between. The CDR3 is 14 residues long. What was sequenced was PBMCs. This clonotype originated in a man aged 40-55 years in good health and CMV-seropositive. This sequence joins TRBV5-1 and TRBJ1-2; no reliable D call. The CDR3 nucleotides read TGCGCCAGCAGCTTGGGACTCATTAACTATGGCTACACCTTC. It specifies CASSLGLINYGYTF.